This TCR beta chain was recovered during a study of Graves' ophthalmopathy and Graves' hyperthyroidism. The diagnosis combined clinical symptoms, thyroxine, TRAb, thyroid ultrasound and orbital computed tomography scans. This clonotype was detected many times. There are 12 residues in the CDR3. CDR1 is LNHNV, CDR2 YYDKDF, per germline (reference sequence). Trimming cost V 1 base and J 7 bases, with 4 bases left between them. The authors amplified TCR beta CDR3 regions from RNA transcripts. RT-PCR with HTBI primers came first, then second-round multiplex PCR. TCRdb reprocessed the multiplex PCR reads with MiXCR, giving one entry per CDR3 protein. In the table there are 1 million to 1.3 million distinct CDR3 sequences, about 40% of which are singletons.

The sequence came from an adult man with Graves' hyperthyroidism. The genes are TRBV15 and TRBJ1-4; D unresolved. Sequencing was performed on peripheral blood or thyroid tissue (not recorded which). In DNA form, the CDR3 reads TGTGCCACCAGCAGAGGGTCTGAAAAACTGTTTTTT. Amino acids: CATSRGSEKLFF. The full variable domain, its missing parts supplied by reference TRBV15 and TRBJ1-4, is DAMVIQNPRYQVTQFGKPVTLSCSQTLNHNVMYWYQQKSSQAPKLLFHYYDKDFNNEADTPDNFQSRRPNTSFCFLDIRSPGLGDTAMYLCATSRGSEKLFFGSGTQLSVL.